This T cell receptor beta chain is from a study of blood T cell repertoires in COVID-19 (dated by TCRdb to about 2020). Study-level background: Collaborator samples came from the United States, Italy and Spain and covered acute and convalescent phases of COVID-19. The material from the prospective study consisted of cDNA or gDNA derived from T cells, B-cell-depleted T cells, or PBMCs. Subjects who had been exposed to COVID-19, were actively infected with it, or had recovered from it provided the deeply sampled blood TCRbeta repertoires that made up the dataset. The repertoires were released in a freely available public database intended as a resource for research on the immune response to SARS-CoV-2. The samples were drawn from two sources: the first 160 participants of the ongoing ImmuneRACE study, and 1,200 or so subjects contributed by 6 global collaborators. Sample metadata almost always included a de-identified subject ID, COVID-19 status, age in years and sex. Where HLA class I and class II types were available, the types were taken from metadata supplied by the sample provider, not from assay-based typing.

Each collaborating institution followed its own protocols to collect whole blood in K2EDTA tubes. Collaborator samples were shipped for TCRbeta analysis as frozen whole blood, isolated PBMCs, or DNA extracted from either sample type. As regards this clone: The specificity of this receptor is unknown. The input lacks base qualities; no much larger clone sits a single base away.

Study-wide findings and limitations: How much clinical and demographic metadata was included differed by source and by participant, and the metadata was provided uncurated.

CDR1 and CDR2 were assigned from the germline V gene (reference sequence) as LGHDT and YNNKEL. Cut back by 1 base and 1 base, the V and J ends lie 14 bases apart. From the cysteine up to the phenylalanine, the CDR3 has a length of 17 residues. Here the CDR3 DNA is all that survives: 51 bases in frame from base 1. The immunoSEQ Assay, a bias-controlled multiplex PCR, was used to amplify TCRbeta CDR3 regions from genomic DNA. As for the authors' bioinformatics: Nucleated cell counts per sample were estimated from amplification of reference gene primers within the assay. To quantify the absolute abundance of each unique TCRbeta CDR3 rearrangement, sequence reads were collapsed and filtered. Productive Simpson clonality was computed per sample as the square root of Simpson's diversity index over productive rearrangements. The table was pulled from immuneACCESS by TCRdb, which kept in-frame rearrangements only. Such tables lose some clones; where checked, under half of the loss comes from unresolved V genes, and the rest has no known cause. V, J and clone size are those of that table, while D and trimming were read from the DNA. The sample table lists roughly 39,000 clones, 79% of them with a count of one. The ten largest clones take up about a quarter of the sample.

The source is a man in his 70s with acute or convalescent COVID-19. Here the chain combines TRBV3-1 (or the pseudogene TRBV3-2) and TRBJ1-5; the D gene is perhaps TRBD1, on 5 matching bases. The material sequenced was peripheral blood. The CDR3 protein sequence reads: CASSQGGPGISNQPQHF. At the DNA level, the sequence is TGTGCCAGCAGCCAAGGGGGCCCCGGCATAAGCAATCAGCCCCAGCATTTT.